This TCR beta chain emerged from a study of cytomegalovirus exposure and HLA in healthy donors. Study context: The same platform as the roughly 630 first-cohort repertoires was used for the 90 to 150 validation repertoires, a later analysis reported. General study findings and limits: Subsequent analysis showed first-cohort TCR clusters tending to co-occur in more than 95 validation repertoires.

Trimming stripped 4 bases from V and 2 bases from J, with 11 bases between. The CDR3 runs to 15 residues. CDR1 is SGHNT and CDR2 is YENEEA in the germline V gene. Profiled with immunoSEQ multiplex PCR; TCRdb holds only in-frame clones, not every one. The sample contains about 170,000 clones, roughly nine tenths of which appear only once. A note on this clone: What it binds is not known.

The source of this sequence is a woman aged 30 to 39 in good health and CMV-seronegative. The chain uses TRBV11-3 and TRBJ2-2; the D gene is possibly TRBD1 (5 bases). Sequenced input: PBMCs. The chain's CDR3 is CASSSGAANTGELFF. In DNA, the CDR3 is TGTGCCAGCAGCTCTGGGGCTGCAAACACCGGGGAGCTGTTTTTT.